The next 15 T cell receptor beta chains were all read from a single sample in a study of blood T cell repertoires in COVID-19. The protocol was immunoSEQ multiplex PCR, while the TCRdb copy is restricted to in-frame clones and leaves out a portion. Among some 260,000 clones listed, roughly 90% were seen once. Input material: peripheral blood. The receptors here all came from a woman aged 40 to 50 who had recovered from COVID-19.

The CDR3 nucleotides are TGTGCCAGCAGTGCCAGTCCGGCAGGTACTTACTCTGGAAACACCATATATTTT. This gives the protein CASSASPAGTYSGNTIYF. The V and J genes are TRBV6-1 and TRBJ1-3, with no clear D. This CDR3 contains 18 residues. Looked up from germline, CDR1 is MNHNS and CDR2 is SASEGT. The V end was cut by 4 bases, the J end by 0 bases, with 19 bases between.

V gene TRBV5-4 combines with J gene TRBJ1-2; 9 bases agree with TRBD1. V gave up 4 bases and J gave up 2 bases; unmatched junction bases: 6. This CDR3 region has 15 residues. Germline assignment: CDR1 SGHNT and CDR2 YYREEE (reference sequence). CDR3 DNA: TGTGCCAGCAGCGCCCGGGACAGGGAGAACTATGGCTACACCTTC. This encodes CASSARDRENYGYTF.

This chain uses TRBV6-2 or TRBV6-3 with TRBJ2-7; 8 positions match TRBD2. CDR1 and CDR2 from the germline V gene are MNHEY and SVGEGT. V lost 6 bases, J lost 6 bases, and 10 bases stayed unmatched. The CDR3 length is 14 residues. This chain's CDR3 is CASSLLAGSGEQYF. The CDR3 region has the DNA TGTGCCAGCAGCTTATTAGCGGGATCCGGCGAGCAGTACTTC.

The chain links TRBV7-8 to TRBJ2-5; 9 bases are shared with TRBD1. The CDR3 consists of 17 residues. V dropped 5 bases and J dropped 4; count of bases not matched to a gene: 14. Germline lookup yields CDR1 SGHVS and CDR2 FQNEAQ. This CDR3 is CASSLRGTGWIGETQYF. CDR3 in DNA: TGTGCCAGCAGCCTAAGGGGGACAGGGTGGATTGGAGAGACCCAGTACTTC.

This rearrangement joins TRBV7-8 to TRBJ2-7; TRBD1 is a possible D gene (6 bases). The length of the CDR3 is 15 residues. CDR1 and CDR2 (germline): SGHVS, FQNEAQ. The V and J ends lost 6 bases and 0 bases respectively, with 15 bases between them. CDR3 region: CASRKTGATSYEQYF. The CDR3 coding sequence is TGTGCCAGCAGAAAGACAGGAGCTACCTCCTACGAGCAGTACTTC.

The gene calls are TRBV7-8 and TRBJ2-7, with TRBD1 matching over 9 bases. The CDR3 is 13 amino acids. V gave up 9 bases and J gave up 3 bases; unmatched junction bases: 6. Germline V gives CDR1 SGHVS, CDR2 FQNEAQ. CDR3 coding DNA: TGTGCCAGTGGACGGGACAGGGTCTACGAGCAGTACTTC. It specifies CASGRDRVYEQYF.

The rearrangement links TRBV7-8 to TRBJ2-7, with 9 bases aligning to TRBD1. V trimming: 5 bases; J trimming: 3 bases; junction bases outside the gene matches: 2. CDR3 size: 13 residues. Germline V gene sequence: CDR1 SGHVS, CDR2 FQNEAQ. The CDR3 DNA is TGTGCCAGCAGCCGGACAGGGGACTACGAGCAGTACTTC. It translates to CASSRTGDYEQYF.

There are many counts of this clone. The genes are TRBV7-8 and TRBJ2-7, with TRBD1 matching 7 bases. V was pared by 1 base and J by 6 bases, with 6 bases of the junction left unmatched. The germline V gene encodes CDR1 SGHVS and CDR2 FQNEAQ. This CDR3 comprises 14 residues. CDR3 residues: CASSLDRGWSEQYF. The DNA of the CDR3 is TGTGCCAGCAGCTTAGACAGGGGCTGGAGCGAGCAGTACTTC. Full variable domain (missing parts from reference TRBV7-8 and TRBJ2-7): GAGVSQSPRYKVAKRGQDVALRCDPISGHVSLFWYQQALGQGPEFLTYFQNEAQLDKSGLPSDRFFAERPEGSVSTLKIQRTQQEDSAVYLCASSLDRGWSEQYFGPGTRLTVT.

The chain is built from TRBV13 and TRBJ2-6; unclear D gene. Germline V gene data show CDR1 as PRHDT and CDR2 as FYEKMQ (reference sequence). CDR3 length: 16 residues. Trimming took off 6 bases at V and 0 bases at J, with 12 bases between the two ends. The CDR3 loop reads CASSSQLFSGANVLTF. CDR3 nucleotides: TGTGCCAGCAGTTCTCAACTATTCTCTGGGGCCAACGTCCTGACTTTC. The whole variable domain, remainder taken from reference TRBV13 and TRBJ2-6, is AAGVIQSPRHLIKEKRETATLKCYPIPRHDTVYWYQQGPGQDPQFLISFYEKMQSDKGSIPDRFSAQQFSDYHSELNMSSLELGDSALYFCASSSQLFSGANVLTFGAGSRLTVL.

The gene calls are TRBV3-1 (or the pseudogene TRBV3-2) and TRBJ2-2, with 7 bases lining up with TRBD1. Germline loops: CDR1 LGHDT, CDR2 YNNKEL (reference sequence). J gave up 0 bases and V 1 base, and 2 bases lay outside the gene matches. The CDR3 length is 16 residues. The CDR3 protein is CASSQVGGANTGELFF. The CDR3 DNA is TGTGCCAGCAGCCAAGTAGGGGGCGCGAACACCGGGGAGCTGTTTTTT.

The chain combines TRBV7-2 with TRBJ2-7, with D maybe TRBD1 (5 bases). CDR1 is SGHTA, CDR2 FQGNSA, per germline. The length of the CDR3 is 15 residues. The V end was cut by 0 bases, the J end by 1 base, with 10 bases between. The CDR3 here is CASSLAQGRSYEQYF. CDR3 nucleotides: TGTGCCAGCAGCTTAGCCCAGGGTCGGTCCTACGAGCAGTACTTC.

V usage is TRBV2 and J usage is TRBJ1-6; tentative D call: TRBD1 (6 bases). The V end was cut by 6 bases, the J end by 2 bases, with 11 bases between. From germline, CDR1 is SNHLY and CDR2 FYNNEI. This CDR3 contains 15 residues. The DNA for the CDR3 is TGTGCCAGCAGGCAGGGGAGCACCTATAATTCACCCCTCCACTTT. Amino acid sequence: CASRQGSTYNSPLHF.

The V call is TRBV4-1, the J call TRBJ2-1; TRBD2 matches 10 bases. In germline, CDR1 is MGHRA, CDR2 YSYEKL. This CDR3 is built from 20 residues. J lost 1 base, V lost 4 bases, and 16 bases had no gene match. CDR3 residues: CASSPGGGTSAFWSYNEQFF. CDR3 nucleotides: TGCGCCAGCAGCCCAGGGGGGGGGACTAGCGCCTTCTGGTCCTACAATGAGCAGTTCTTC.

V usage is TRBV29-1 and J usage is TRBJ1-2, with D tentatively TRBD1 (6 bases). The CDR3 spans 12 residues. Deletions cut 6 bases from V and 6 bases from J, with 14 bases between. CDR1 SQVTM and CDR2 ANQGSEA come from the germline V gene. The CDR3 reads CSVSRDKDGYTF. DNA for the CDR3: TGCAGCGTATCCCGGGACAAAGATGGCTACACCTTC.

The chain carries TRBV19 and TRBJ2-6, with 7 bases matching TRBD2. Unmatched junction bases numbered 9, after V lost 5 bases and J lost 2 bases. The CDR3 is 17 residues long. Per germline, CDR1 LNHDA and CDR2 SQIVND (reference sequence). The CDR3 is CASSLHDRGAGANVLTF. The CDR3 region has the DNA TGTGCCAGTAGTCTCCACGACCGGGGGGCTGGGGCCAACGTCCTGACTTTC.